The clone carrying this T cell receptor beta chain was seen at least ten times. Its target is not known. The sample belongs to a study of metastatic and nonmetastatic thyroid tumors. Study-wide results and limits: Versus benign nodules, malignant thyroid tumors reportedly had significantly higher TCR beta diversity, in blood and tumor.

Thyroid surgery was preceded by no treatment in any patient. TCRdb redid the clone calls on the PCR reads using MiXCR. The sample has some 31,000 clones; roughly 19% are singletons. CDR3 length equals 15 residues. Germline V lookup: CDR1 SGDLS, CDR2 YYNGEE. The V and J ends lost 0 bases and 0 bases respectively, with 7 bases between them. The specimen sequenced was blood. J is TRBJ1-3 and V is TRBV9; no clear D. This sequence was found in a female donor with papillary thyroid cancer or a benign thyroid nodule (not recorded which). Some clones in this sample may be carry-over from other donors' samples. CDR3 coding DNA: TGTGCCAGCAGCGTAGGAGGGAGCTCTGGAAACACCATATATTTT. Amino acids: CASSVGGSSGNTIYF. Full variable domain (missing parts from reference TRBV9 and TRBJ1-3): DSGVTQTPKHLITATGQRVTLRCSPRSGDLSVYWYQQSLDQGLQFLIQYYNGEERAKGNILERFSAQQFPDLHSELNLSSLELGDSALYFCASSVGGSSGNTIYFGEGSWLTVV.